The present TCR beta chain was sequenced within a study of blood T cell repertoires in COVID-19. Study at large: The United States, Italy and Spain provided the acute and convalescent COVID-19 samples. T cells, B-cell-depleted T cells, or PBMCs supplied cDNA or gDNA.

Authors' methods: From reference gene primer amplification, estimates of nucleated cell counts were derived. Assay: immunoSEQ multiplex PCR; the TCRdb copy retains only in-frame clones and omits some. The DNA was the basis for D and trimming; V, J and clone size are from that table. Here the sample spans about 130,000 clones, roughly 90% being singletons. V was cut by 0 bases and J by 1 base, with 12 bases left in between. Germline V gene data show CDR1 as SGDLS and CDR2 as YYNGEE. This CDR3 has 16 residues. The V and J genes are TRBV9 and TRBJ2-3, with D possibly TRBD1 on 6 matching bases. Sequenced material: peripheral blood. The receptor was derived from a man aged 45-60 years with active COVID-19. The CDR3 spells CASSVEPGVRTDTQYF. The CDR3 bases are TGTGCCAGCAGCGTAGAGCCAGGGGTCCGCACAGATACGCAGTATTTT.